The clone carrying this TCR beta chain has a count of ten or more. What it binds is not known. In making TCR beta libraries, quantitative 5'-RACE with molecular barcodes was used. TCRdb called the 5' RACE reads again in MiXCR, with one record for every CDR3 protein. The repertoire includes under 850,000 distinct CDR3 sequences, around 17% of them detected once, and around 19% sits in the top ten. Trimming shortened V by 0 bases and J by 8 bases, and 10 bases separated the two germline ends. The CDR3 totals 14 residues. CDR1 is SGHTA, CDR2 FQGNSA, per germline. These data come from a study of CD8 T cells in ankylosing spondylitis. Study-wide results and limits: Some motif variants were previously reported in reactive arthritis synovial fluid and blood. Enrichment of disease-linked clones was reportedly significant in matched ankylosing spondylitis synovial fluid. Disease-linked clones were CD8+ and relatively rare in peripheral blood. A motif of under 10 highly homologous TCR beta variants was seen as apparently characteristic of ankylosing spondylitis blood.

Sequenced sample: blood, either unsorted or a sorted T cell fraction (not recorded which). The chain employs TRBV7-2 and TRBJ1-4; D gene unclear. This TCR was recovered from a male donor with ankylosing spondylitis. CDR3: CASSLAREHEKLFF. As DNA, the CDR3 is TGTGCCAGCAGCTTAGCGAGGGAGCACGAAAAACTGTTTTTT.